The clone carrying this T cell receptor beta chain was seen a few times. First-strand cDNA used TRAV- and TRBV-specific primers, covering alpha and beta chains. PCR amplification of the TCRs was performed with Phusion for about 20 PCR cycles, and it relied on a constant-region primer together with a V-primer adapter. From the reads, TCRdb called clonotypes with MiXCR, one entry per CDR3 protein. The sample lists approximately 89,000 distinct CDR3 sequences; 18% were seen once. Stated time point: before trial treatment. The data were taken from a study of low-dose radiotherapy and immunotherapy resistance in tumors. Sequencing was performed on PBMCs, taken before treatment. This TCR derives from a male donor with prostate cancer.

CDR3 sequence reads: CASSERNPGLVSYNEQFF. The CDR3 region has the DNA TGCGCCAGCAGCGAAAGAAATCCGGGACTAGTTTCCTACAATGAGCAGTTCTTC. This chain connects TRBV5-1 to TRBJ2-1; 8 bases are a match to TRBD2. Germline loops: CDR1 SGHRS, CDR2 YFSETQ. The CDR3 sequence is 18 residues long. J gave up 1 base and V 4 bases, and 13 bases lay outside the gene matches.